The subject of this entry is one T cell receptor (beta chain). Researchers prepared the TCRbeta library using unique molecular identifiers, the study reports. In TCRdb, the PCR reads were re-called with MiXCR into one record per CDR3 protein. The sample lists 600,000 to 700,000 distinct CDR3 sequences; approximately 16% were seen once. This CDR3 comprises 14 residues. CDR1 is SGHTA and CDR2 is FQGNSA in the germline V gene. The germline V and J ends were trimmed by 6 bases and 6 bases, with 15 bases remaining between them. The data originate from a study of T-cell reconstitution after alpha-beta-depleted transplantation in children.

This sequence was found in a human donor who donated a stem cell graft to a child with acute myeloid leukemia. This chain links TRBV7-2 with TRBJ1-5; the D is unclear. Sequenced material: PBMCs from the stem cell graft donor, taken from the stem cell graft. CDR3 DNA sequence: TGTGCCAGCAGACGAGGACTAGATGGTCAGCCCCAGCATTTT. Translating gives CASRRGLDGQPQHF.